Shown below are 15 T cell receptor beta chains from a single sample sequenced in a study of cytomegalovirus exposure and HLA in healthy donors. PCR used 60 Vbeta primers and 13 Jbeta primers. The repertoire was sequenced with immunoSEQ multiplex PCR; TCRdb's copy has only in-frame clones and lacks some. The data hold about 83,000 clones, with 60% to 85% observed a single time. The source material was PBMCs. The source of these receptors is a man aged 18-30 years in good health and CMV-seropositive.

The J gene is TRBJ1-1, the V gene TRBV11-2; TRBD1 might be the D (5 bases). This CDR3 has 16 amino acids. CDR1 and CDR2 from the germline V gene are SGHAT and FQNNGV. With 2 bases removed from V and 0 bases from J, the gap between germline ends came to 13 bases. The CDR3 DNA sequence: TGTGCCAGCAGCTTACGCAGGCAGGGATTGAACACTGAAGCTTTCTTT. Residues: CASSLRRQGLNTEAFF.

This clone was recorded only once. J is TRBJ2-3 and V is TRBV7-2, with D unresolved. Germline V lookup: CDR1 SGHTA, CDR2 FQGNSA. V lost 6 bases and J 6 bases, leaving 13 bases between the germline ends. The CDR3 has 13 amino acids. CDR3 bases: TGTGCCAGCAGTTTCGGTCCCGGGGATACGCAGTATTTT. Protein sequence: CASSFGPGDTQYF.

V gene TRBV4-1 combines with J gene TRBJ1-1; D remains ambiguous. The CDR3 loop spans 14 amino acids. Germline CDR1 MGHRA, CDR2 YSYEKL. With 0 bases removed from V and 6 bases from J, the gap between germline ends came to 11 bases. The CDR3 DNA sequence: TGCGCCAGCAGCCAAGAATTTTGGCAGGCTGAAGCTTTCTTT. This codes for CASSQEFWQAEAFF.

The J gene is TRBJ1-2, the V gene TRBV6-5; no firm D call. This CDR3 has 12 amino acids. Germline V gene lookup returns CDR1 MNHEY and CDR2 SVGAGI. Deletions cut 2 bases from V and 7 bases from J, with 8 bases between. Here the CDR3 reads CASSYAGSGYTF. CDR3 nucleotide sequence: TGTGCCAGCAGTTACGCGGGGAGTGGCTACACCTTC.

This sequence joins TRBV25-1 and TRBJ2-2; perhaps TRBD1 as D (6 bases). Germline CDR1 MGHDK, CDR2 SYGVNS. CDR3 length: 14 residues. V lost 8 bases and J lost 1, with 11 bases in between. CDR3 DNA: TGTGCCAGCTCCCCGACAGGGAACACCGGGGAGCTGTTTTTT. Its protein is CASSPTGNTGELFF.

The CDR3 DNA sequence: TGTGCCAGCAGCCAACTTCGGACAGGGCGGCAAGAGACCCAGTACTTC. As protein: CASSQLRTGRQETQYF. The genes are TRBV4-2 and TRBJ2-5; 8 bases line up with TRBD1. Per germline, CDR1 LGHNA and CDR2 YNFKEQ. CDR3 length equals 16 residues. The junction had 7 bases not matched to a gene; V was cut back by 2 bases and J by 2 bases.

For this clone: Other DNA sequences in this sample translate to the same CDR3. The V call is TRBV28, the J call TRBJ2-7; D gene ambiguous. Trimming shortened V by 2 bases and J by 4 bases, and 6 bases separated the two germline ends. The germline V gene encodes CDR1 MDHEN and CDR2 SYDVKM. The CDR3 runs to 12 residues. Written as DNA, the CDR3 is TGTGCCAGCAGTTTAGGCGGTTACGAGCAGTACTTC. It specifies CASSLGGYEQYF.

The rearrangement links TRBV11-3 to TRBJ2-2, with a tentative D call TRBD1 (5 bases). Germline CDR1 and CDR2: SGHNT and YENEEA. V lost 1 base and J lost 1, with 10 bases in between. This CDR3 has 16 amino acids. CDR3 nucleotide sequence: TGTGCCAGCAGCTTAGGACAGATCCAGAACACCGGGGAGCTGTTTTTT. It codes for CASSLGQIQNTGELFF.

The rearrangement uses TRBV2 and TRBJ2-3, with D uncertain. Germline lookup yields CDR1 SNHLY and CDR2 FYNNEI. CDR3 length: 14 residues. V was clipped by 3 bases and J by 0 bases, with 7 bases between them. The CDR3 loop reads CASSENTSTDTQYF. The CDR3 DNA follows: TGTGCCAGCAGTGAGAACACGAGCACAGATACGCAGTATTTT.

The chain joins TRBV28 to TRBJ1-1; TRBD1 agrees at 8 bases. This CDR3 contains 15 residues. V dropped 4 bases and J dropped 10; count of bases not matched to a gene: 14. Germline V CDR1 and CDR2: MDHEN, SYDVKM. The CDR3 reads CASSSRQGTTRVAFF. The DNA of the CDR3 is TGTGCCAGCAGTTCTCGACAGGGGACTACCAGGGTAGCTTTCTTT.

The chain couples TRBV29-1 to TRBJ2-3; D is possibly TRBD1 (6 bases). V gave up 2 bases and J gave up 5 bases, with 11 bases separating them. Germline V gene data show CDR1 as SQVTM and CDR2 as ANQGSEA. The CDR3 loop spans 13 amino acids. CDR3 nucleotides: TGCAGCGTTGAATTGGGGGCTGAAGATACGCAGTATTTT. Translating it yields CSVELGAEDTQYF.

The chain carries TRBV7-3 and TRBJ2-1; TRBD2 agrees at 12 bases. CDR3 length: 14 residues. Per the germline V gene, CDR1 is SGHTA and CDR2 is FQGTGA. V gave up 5 bases and J gave up 7 bases; unmatched junction bases: 3. As DNA, the CDR3 is TGTGCCAGCAGCGGAGGACTAGCGGGAAATGAGCAGTTCTTC. This encodes CASSGGLAGNEQFF.

The V call is TRBV6-5, the J call TRBJ2-5, with a tentative D call TRBD2 (6 bases). This CDR3 comprises 14 residues. Trimming took off 5 bases at V and 9 bases at J, with 19 bases between the two ends. CDR1 and CDR2 from the germline V gene are MNHEY and SVGAGI. The CDR3 spells CASSRDSSMRAQYF. The CDR3 bases are TGTGCCAGCAGTCGGGACTCCTCCATGAGGGCCCAGTACTTC.

The chain combines TRBV7-8 with TRBJ2-3; 13 bases map to TRBD2. Germline V lookup: CDR1 SGHVS, CDR2 FQNEAQ. The CDR3 is 18 amino acids. V lost 4 bases to trimming and J lost 0 bases; unmatched junction nucleotides: 7. CDR3 protein: CASSSGLAGASSTDTQYF. In DNA, the CDR3 is TGTGCCAGCAGCTCCGGACTAGCGGGAGCCTCTAGCACAGATACGCAGTATTTT.

The table lists this clone with a count of one. J is TRBJ2-1 and V is TRBV4-1; 9 bases map to TRBD2. Germline V gene lookup returns CDR1 MGHRA and CDR2 YSYEKL. V lost 3 bases to trimming and J lost 2 bases; unmatched junction nucleotides: 5. The CDR3 spans 16 residues. CDR3 region: CASSHPSGKTYNEQFF. The CDR3 DNA follows: TGCGCCAGCAGCCACCCTAGCGGGAAAACCTACAATGAGCAGTTCTTC.